A selection of T cell receptor beta chains follows, all from one sample in a study of human T cells and chemical hapten exposure. From the RACE reads, TCRdb called clonotypes with MiXCR, one entry per CDR3 protein. The table shows fewer than 200,000 distinct CDR3 sequences, with nearly 30% occurring only once. The starting material was whole blood, obtained in connection with sensitization to the hapten diphenylcyclopropenone (DPC). These receptors came from a woman in her 30s with alopecia areata. Some clones in this sample may be carry-over from other donors' samples. Each CDR3 is given with its conserved first and last residue. Each record gives: D gene, V gene, clone size, J gene, CDR3 protein, CDR3 DNA. A D gene is named only where the DNA matches it firmly. Not every row has a clone size; where given, it reads once, few, many or a size class.

-,TRBV28,-,TRBJ2-3,CASSLFGQHWRTDTQYF,TGTGCCAGCAGTTTATTCGGACAGCATTGGCGCACAGATACGCAGTATTTT
TRBD1,TRBV29-1,few,TRBJ2-7,CSAGTVPYEQYF,TGCAGCGCCGGGACAGTGCCCTACGAGCAGTACTTC
-,TRBV10-2,-,TRBJ1-5,CASRAGIWANQPQHF,TGCGCCAGCAGGGCAGGGATCTGGGCGAATCAGCCCCAGCATTTT
-,TRBV5-8,few,TRBJ1-2,CASSLRADSAPAEGYTF,TGTGCCAGCAGCTTGAGGGCCGACAGTGCGCCAGCGGAGGGCTACACCTTC
-,TRBV11-3,-,TRBJ1-1,CASSPPGFGSKAFF,TGTGCCAGCAGCCCCCCTGGTTTTGGGTCTAAAGCTTTCTTT
TRBD1,TRBV7-2,-,TRBJ2-1,CASSTGQVKDNEQFF,TGTGCCAGCAGCACCGGACAGGTTAAGGACAATGAGCAGTTCTTC
-,TRBV7-2,-,TRBJ2-5,CASSLSRIQETQYF,TGTGCCAGCAGCCTTAGCCGAATACAAGAGACCCAGTACTTC
-,TRBV29-1,-,TRBJ1-2,CSVEGYGLRYTF,TGCAGCGTTGAAGGATATGGGCTCCGCTACACCTTC
-,TRBV20-1,many,TRBJ1-1,CSAANTEAFF,TGCAGTGCGGCGAACACTGAAGCTTTCTTT
-,TRBV11-2,few,TRBJ2-1,CASSLGGRGASYNEQFF,TGTGCCAGCAGCCTAGGGGGTCGGGGGGCCTCCTACAATGAGCAGTTCTTC
-,TRBV5-1,-,TRBJ2-2,CASSLAVGGVFNTGELFF,TGCGCCAGCAGCTTGGCCGTAGGGGGAGTCTTTAACACCGGGGAGCTGTTTTTT
-,TRBV28,-,TRBJ1-1,CASQTRGNTEAFF,TGTGCCAGCCAAACCAGAGGAAACACTGAAGCTTTCTTT
TRBD1,TRBV20-1,-,TRBJ2-3,CSARWQGAADTQYF,TGCAGTGCTAGGTGGCAGGGGGCGGCAGATACGCAGTATTTT
TRBD2,TRBV20-1,-,TRBJ2-1,CSALAGGSSYNEQFF,TGCAGTGCACTAGCGGGTGGGAGCTCCTACAATGAGCAGTTCTTC
-,TRBV28,few,TRBJ1-1,CASRGNTEAFF,TGTGCCAGCAGGGGCAACACTGAAGCTTTCTTT
TRBD1,TRBV28,-,TRBJ2-5,CASSHRDSLETQYF,TGTGCCAGCAGTCACCGGGACAGCCTAGAAACCCAGTACTTC
TRBD1,TRBV19,once,TRBJ1-5,CASSDTGEQPQHF,TGTGCCAGTAGCGACACAGGGGAGCAGCCCCAGCATTTT
-,TRBV18,-,TRBJ1-2,CASSPLEGQGYTF,TGTGCCAGCTCACCTTTGGAAGGACAAGGCTACACCTTC
-,TRBV6-5,-,TRBJ1-6,CATGRARQYYNSPLHF,TGTGCCACCGGAAGGGCAAGACAGTACTATAATTCACCCCTCCACTTT
TRBD2,TRBV7-3,-,TRBJ2-1,CASSPPSGGSYNEQFF,TGTGCCAGCAGCCCCCCTAGCGGGGGGTCCTACAATGAGCAGTTCTTC
-,TRBV4-3,few,TRBJ1-2,CASSQDLTARGYTF,TGCGCCAGCAGCCAAGATTTGACAGCACGGGGCTACACCTTC
-,TRBV28,few,TRBJ2-5,CASSRGQQTQYF,TGTGCCAGCAGTCGGGGGCAACAGACCCAGTACTTC
TRBD2,TRBV5-5,-,TRBJ2-7,CASSSGTSGIPEQYF,TGTGCCAGCAGCAGCGGGACTAGCGGGATTCCCGAGCAGTACTTC
-,TRBV14,few,TRBJ2-1,CASSQARGYNEQFF,TGTGCCAGCAGCCAAGCACGGGGATACAATGAGCAGTTCTTC